This is a list of T cell receptor beta chains from one sample in a study of blood T cells in healthy people across ages. One entry per CDR3 protein, called by TCRdb with MiXCR from the 5' RACE reads. The sample has about 1.8 million distinct CDR3 sequences, about 49% seen once. The sequencing input was blood. These receptors were obtained from a middle-aged woman in good health. Both conserved end residues are part of each CDR3. D genes are given only for firm matches. Expanded clones are given a class, and other clones once, few, many or no size at all.

CDR3 length	clone size	D gene	V gene	J gene	CDR3 protein	CDR3 DNA
15	NA	TRBD1	TRBV7-2	TRBJ1-4	CAISFQTGGFEKLFF	TGTGCCATCAGCTTTCAGACAGGGGGCTTTGAAAAACTGTTTTTT
12	few	NA	TRBV29-1	TRBJ2-7	CSAWDGTYEQYF	TGCAGCGCGTGGGACGGCACCTACGAGCAGTACTTC
16	NA	TRBD1	TRBV5-1	TRBJ2-4	CASSLATGAQGDIQYF	TGCGCCAGCAGCTTGGCTACAGGGGCCCAGGGGGACATTCAGTACTTC
13	NA	TRBD2	TRBV20-1	TRBJ2-3	CSACSGGIDTQYF	TGCAGTGCCTGTAGCGGGGGTATAGATACGCAGTATTTT
15	once	NA	TRBV2	TRBJ1-2	CASKGVGSSNYGYTF	TGTGCCAGCAAGGGCGTTGGGAGCAGCAACTATGGCTACACCTTC
17	NA	TRBD1	TRBV6-5	TRBJ1-1	CASSYSTGSGLGTEAFF	TGTGCCAGCAGTTACTCGACAGGGAGTGGGTTGGGCACTGAAGCTTTCTTT
13	few	NA	TRBV3-1	TRBJ2-1	CASARLGNNEQFF	TGTGCCAGCGCGCGACTAGGGAACAATGAGCAGTTCTTC
16	few	NA	TRBV29-1	TRBJ2-3	CSVDTGTSARTDTQYF	TGCAGCGTTGACACCGGGACATCGGCCCGCACAGATACGCAGTATTTT
13	few	NA	TRBV7-2	TRBJ2-7	CASSLNRDIEQYF	TGTGCCAGCAGCTTGAATCGGGACATCGAGCAGTACTTC
16	NA	TRBD1	TRBV4-2	TRBJ1-2	CASSQDGTAIIYGYTF	TGTGCCAGCAGCCAAGACGGGACAGCTATAATCTATGGCTACACCTTC
16	NA	NA	TRBV7-2	TRBJ2-2	CASSRNSAGRAGELFF	TGTGCCAGCAGCAGAAACTCCGCCGGCAGGGCCGGGGAGCTGTTTTTT
15	NA	TRBD1	TRBV27	TRBJ1-2	CASSPPQTGIYGYTF	TGTGCCAGCAGTCCCCCCCAGACAGGGATTTATGGCTACACCTTC
13	few	NA	TRBV9	TRBJ2-1	CASSVGSGPEQFF	TGTGCCAGCAGCGTAGGCAGCGGCCCCGAGCAGTTCTTC
13	few	NA	TRBV20-1	TRBJ2-7	CSARDLRGFEQYF	TGCAGTGCTAGAGATCTCCGGGGTTTCGAGCAGTACTTC
13	few	NA	TRBV12-3/TRBV12-4	TRBJ1-2	CASSLTVKSGYTF	TGTGCCAGCAGCCTTACCGTTAAGAGTGGCTACACCTTC
12	NA	NA	TRBV7-2	TRBJ1-1	CASSLYRGDAFF	TGTGCCAGCAGCTTATACCGTGGAGACGCTTTCTTT
15	few	TRBD2	TRBV12-3/TRBV12-4	TRBJ2-3	CASSFQRGSTDTQYF	TGTGCCAGCAGTTTTCAGCGGGGGAGCACAGATACGCAGTATTTT
14	NA	NA	TRBV5-1	TRBJ1-2	CASSPYGSAGSYTF	TGCGCCAGCAGCCCATATGGGTCAGCGGGAAGCTACACCTTC
15	NA	TRBD1	TRBV29-1	TRBJ2-4	CSVAGQCLAKNIQYF	TGCAGCGTTGCGGGACAGTGCTTAGCCAAAAACATTCAGTACTTC
14	once	TRBD2	TRBV18	TRBJ2-1	CASTPRLAASGQFF	TGTGCCAGCACCCCCAGACTAGCGGCATCGGGGCAGTTCTTC
14	once	NA	TRBV4-1	TRBJ1-4	CASSQVVLGEKLFF	TGCGCCAGCAGCCAAGTGGTTCTAGGTGAAAAACTGTTTTTT
14	NA	NA	TRBV11-1	TRBJ1-2	CASSSQGQAYGYTF	TGTGCCAGCAGCTCCCAGGGGCAGGCCTATGGCTACACCTTC